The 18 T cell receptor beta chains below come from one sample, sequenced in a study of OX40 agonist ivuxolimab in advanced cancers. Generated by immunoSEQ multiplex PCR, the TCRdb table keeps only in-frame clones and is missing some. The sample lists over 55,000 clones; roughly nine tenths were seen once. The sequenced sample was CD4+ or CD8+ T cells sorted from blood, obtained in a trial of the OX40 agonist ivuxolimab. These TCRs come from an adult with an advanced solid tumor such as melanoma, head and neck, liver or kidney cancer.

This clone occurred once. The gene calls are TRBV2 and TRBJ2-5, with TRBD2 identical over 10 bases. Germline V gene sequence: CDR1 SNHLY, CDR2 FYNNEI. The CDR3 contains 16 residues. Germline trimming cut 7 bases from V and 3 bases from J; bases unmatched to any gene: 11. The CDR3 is CASTQNRLAGEETQYF. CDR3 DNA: TGTGCCAGCACCCAAAACCGCCTAGCGGGAGAAGAGACCCAGTACTTC.

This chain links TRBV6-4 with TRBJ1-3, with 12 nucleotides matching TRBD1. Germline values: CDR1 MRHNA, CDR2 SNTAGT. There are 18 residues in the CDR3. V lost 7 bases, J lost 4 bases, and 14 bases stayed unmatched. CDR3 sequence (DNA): TGTGCCAGCAATAAGGCCGGGACAGGGGGCGTAAGAGGAAACACCATATATTTT. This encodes CASNKAGTGGVRGNTIYF.

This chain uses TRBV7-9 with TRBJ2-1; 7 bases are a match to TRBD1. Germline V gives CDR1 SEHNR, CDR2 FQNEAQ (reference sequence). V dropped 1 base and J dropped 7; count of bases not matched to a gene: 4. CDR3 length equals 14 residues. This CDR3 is CASSLGQGWNEQFF. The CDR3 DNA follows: TGTGCCAGCAGCTTAGGACAGGGATGGAATGAGCAGTTCTTC. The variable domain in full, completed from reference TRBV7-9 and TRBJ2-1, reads DTGVSQNPRHKITKRGQNVTFRCDPISEHNRLYWYRQTLGQGPEFLTYFQNEAQLEKSRLLSDRFSAERPKGSFSTLEIQRTEQGDSAMYLCASSLGQGWNEQFFGPGTRLTVL.

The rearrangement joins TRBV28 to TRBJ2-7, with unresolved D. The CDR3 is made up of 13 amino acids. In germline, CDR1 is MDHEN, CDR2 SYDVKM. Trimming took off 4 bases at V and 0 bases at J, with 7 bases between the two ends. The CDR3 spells CASSWASSYEQYF. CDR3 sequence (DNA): TGTGCCAGCAGTTGGGCTAGCTCCTACGAGCAGTACTTC.

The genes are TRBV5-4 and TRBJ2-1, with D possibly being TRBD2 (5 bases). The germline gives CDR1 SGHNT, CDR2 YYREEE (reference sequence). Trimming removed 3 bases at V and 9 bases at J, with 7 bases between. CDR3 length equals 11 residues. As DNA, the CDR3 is TGTGCCAGCAGCTACGGACTTGAGCAGTTCTTC. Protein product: CASSYGLEQFF.

The CDR3 DNA sequence: TGTGCCAGCAGCCTCGGGCCCGGCAGGGAGAACCTGGAGACCCAGTACTTC. Its translation: CASSLGPGRENLETQYF. The chain employs TRBV5-4 and TRBJ2-5, with D perhaps assigned TRBD1 or TRBD2 (5 bases each). This CDR3 comprises 17 residues. The V gene's germline CDR1 is SGHNT and CDR2 YYREEE (reference sequence). With 4 bases removed from V and 5 bases from J, the gap between germline ends came to 24 bases.

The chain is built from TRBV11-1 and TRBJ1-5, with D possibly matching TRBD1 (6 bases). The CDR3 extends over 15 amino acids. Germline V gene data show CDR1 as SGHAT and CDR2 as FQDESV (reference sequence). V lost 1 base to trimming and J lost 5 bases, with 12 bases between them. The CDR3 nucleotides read TGTGCCAGCAGCTTAGGGCCAGGGGCCGATCAGCCCCAGCATTTT. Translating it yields CASSLGPGADQPQHF.

CDR3 in DNA: TGCGCCAGCAGTGAGGGTCTAGGAAATGAGCAGTTCTTC. Translating it yields CASSEGLGNEQFF. The chain carries TRBV10-1 and TRBJ2-1; D is undetermined. With 2 bases removed from V and 7 bases from J, the gap between germline ends came to 9 bases. Germline-derived CDR1 and CDR2 are WNHNN and SYGVQD (reference sequence). CDR3 length equals 13 residues.

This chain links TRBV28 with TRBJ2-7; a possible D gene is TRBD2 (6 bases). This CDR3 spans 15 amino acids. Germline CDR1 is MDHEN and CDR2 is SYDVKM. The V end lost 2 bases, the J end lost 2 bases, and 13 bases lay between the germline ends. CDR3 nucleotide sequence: TGTGCCAGCAGTTTAGATCTTAGCGGACCCTACGAGCAGTACTTC. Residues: CASSLDLSGPYEQYF.

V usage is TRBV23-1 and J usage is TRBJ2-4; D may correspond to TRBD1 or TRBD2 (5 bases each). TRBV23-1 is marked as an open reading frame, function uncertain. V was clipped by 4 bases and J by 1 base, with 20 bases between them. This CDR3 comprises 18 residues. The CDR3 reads CASSPQRGAKRAKNIQYF. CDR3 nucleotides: TGCGCCAGCAGTCCCCAGAGGGGTGCGAAGAGGGCCAAAAACATTCAGTACTTC.

DNA for the CDR3: TGTGCCAGTAGTTATAGCTCCTACAATGAGCAGTTCTTC. It translates to CASSYSSYNEQFF. The V and J genes are TRBV19 and TRBJ2-1; D gene uncertain. V was clipped by 5 bases and J by 0 bases, with 5 bases between them. The germline V gene has CDR1 LNHDA and CDR2 SQIVND (reference sequence). CDR3 size: 13 residues.

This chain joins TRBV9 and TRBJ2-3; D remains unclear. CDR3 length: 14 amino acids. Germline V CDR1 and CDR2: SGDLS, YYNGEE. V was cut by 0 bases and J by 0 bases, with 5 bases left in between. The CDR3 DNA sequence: TGTGCCAGCAGCGTAGTGGATAGCACAGATACGCAGTATTTT. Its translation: CASSVVDSTDTQYF.

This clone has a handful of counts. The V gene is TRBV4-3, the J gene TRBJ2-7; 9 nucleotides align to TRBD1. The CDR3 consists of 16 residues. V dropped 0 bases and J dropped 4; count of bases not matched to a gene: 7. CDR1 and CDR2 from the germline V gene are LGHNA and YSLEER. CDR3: CASSQDKTGGLYEQYF. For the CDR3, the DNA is TGCGCCAGCAGCCAAGATAAAACAGGGGGCCTTTACGAGCAGTACTTC.

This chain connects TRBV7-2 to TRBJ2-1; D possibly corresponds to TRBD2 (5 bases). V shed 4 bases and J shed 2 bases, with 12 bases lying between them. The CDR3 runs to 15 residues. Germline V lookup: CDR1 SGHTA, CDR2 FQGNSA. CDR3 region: CASSSSWTAYNEQFF. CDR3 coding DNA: TGTGCCAGCAGCTCCTCTTGGACTGCCTACAATGAGCAGTTCTTC. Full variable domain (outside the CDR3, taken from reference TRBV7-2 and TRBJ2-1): GAGVSQSPSNKVTEKGKDVELRCDPISGHTALYWYRQSLGQGLEFLIYFQGNSAPDKSGLPSDRFSAERTGGSVSTLTIQRTQQEDSAVYLCASSSSWTAYNEQFFGPGTRLTVL.

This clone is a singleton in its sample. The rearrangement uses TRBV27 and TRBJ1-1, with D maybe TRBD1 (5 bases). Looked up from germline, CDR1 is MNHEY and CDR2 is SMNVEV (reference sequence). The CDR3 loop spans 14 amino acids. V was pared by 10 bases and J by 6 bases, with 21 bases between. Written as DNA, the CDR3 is TGTGCCACCAATCCAGGGAGAGGTATGGCTGAAGCTTTCTTT. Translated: CATNPGRGMAEAFF.

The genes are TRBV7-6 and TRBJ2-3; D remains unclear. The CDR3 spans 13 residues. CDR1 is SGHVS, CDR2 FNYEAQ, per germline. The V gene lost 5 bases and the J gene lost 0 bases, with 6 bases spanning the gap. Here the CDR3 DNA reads TGTGCCAGCAGCAAATATAGCACAGATACGCAGTATTTT. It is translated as CASSKYSTDTQYF.

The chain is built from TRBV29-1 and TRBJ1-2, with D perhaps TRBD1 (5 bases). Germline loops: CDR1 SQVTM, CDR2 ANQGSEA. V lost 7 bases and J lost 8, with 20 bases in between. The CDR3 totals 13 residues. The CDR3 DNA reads TGCAGCGGAGGAAATCAGGGAGACCGCGGCTACACCTTC. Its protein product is CSGGNQGDRGYTF.

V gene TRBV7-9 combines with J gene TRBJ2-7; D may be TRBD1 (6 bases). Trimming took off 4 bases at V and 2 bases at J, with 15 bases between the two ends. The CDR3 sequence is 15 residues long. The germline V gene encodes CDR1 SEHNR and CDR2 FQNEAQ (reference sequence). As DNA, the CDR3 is TGTGCCAGCAGCTCCCCTGTATCAGGGGCCTACGAGCAGTACTTC. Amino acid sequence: CASSSPVSGAYEQYF.